The rows below give T cell receptor beta chains drawn from one sample of a study of monozygotic twins with cystic fibrosis. Libraries were prepared by immunoSEQ multiplex PCR; TCRdb keeps only in-frame clonotypes and omits some of them. This table has about 32,000 clones, around 90% appearing once. What was sequenced was blood. Every receptor here comes from a girl aged 2 to 10 with cystic fibrosis. CDR3s include the opening cysteine and the closing phenylalanine or tryptophan. D genes are given only for firm matches. The size field is filled for only some rows; it gives once, few, many or a size class.

CDR3 protein	CDR3 DNA	clone size	V gene	J gene	D gene
CASSLRARGEKLFF	TGTGCCAGCAGCCTTAGGGCCAGAGGAGAAAAACTGTTTTTT	NA	TRBV11-2	TRBJ1-4	NA
CSAGRGYTF	TGCAGTGCCGGGAGAGGCTACACCTTC	few	TRBV20-1	TRBJ1-2	NA
CASSLEGQGPGGYTF	TGCGCCAGCAGCTTGGAGGGACAGGGGCCGGGTGGCTACACCTTC	NA	TRBV5-1	TRBJ1-2	TRBD1
CASSRGTGETDTQYF	TGTGCCAGCAGCCGCGGGACAGGGGAAACAGATACGCAGTATTTT	NA	TRBV6-5	TRBJ2-3	TRBD1
CAWRAGTSISYNEQFF	TGTGCCTGGAGGGCCGGAACTAGCATTTCCTACAATGAGCAGTTCTTC	NA	TRBV30	TRBJ2-1	NA
CASSLETNTEAFF	TGTGCCAGCAGCTTAGAGACCAACACTGAAGCTTTCTTT	NA	TRBV7-9	TRBJ1-1	NA
CASSTGTGTYEQYF	TGTGCCAGTAGTACCGGGACAGGGACCTACGAGCAGTACTTC	NA	TRBV19	TRBJ2-7	TRBD1
CASSLGGLARGEQYF	TGTGCCAGCAGCTTGGGTGGACTAGCGAGGGGCGAGCAGTACTTC	few	TRBV5-4	TRBJ2-7	TRBD2
CSVVGVAGPGEQYF	TGCAGCGTCGTAGGGGTAGCGGGACCCGGCGAGCAGTACTTC	NA	TRBV29-1	TRBJ2-7	TRBD2
CASSPRRTAGTQYF	TGTGCCAGCAGTCCCCGGAGGACGGCGGGTACGCAGTATTTT	NA	TRBV28	TRBJ2-3	NA
CASTPGLVVTNEQFF	TGTGCCAGCACCCCAGGACTAGTGGTTACCAATGAGCAGTTCTTC	NA	TRBV4-2	TRBJ2-1	TRBD2
CASSDRGLAGSNEQFF	TGTGCCAGCAGCGATCGGGGACTAGCGGGATCCAATGAGCAGTTCTTC	NA	TRBV7-1	TRBJ2-1	TRBD2
CASSFPGAMAPEAFF	TGTGCCAGCAGCTTTCCCGGGGCTATGGCCCCTGAAGCTTTCTTT	NA	TRBV7-2	TRBJ1-1	NA
CASRAEGGREKLFF	TGTGCCAGCAGAGCCGAGGGGGGACGGGAAAAACTGTTTTTT	NA	TRBV6-5	TRBJ1-4	NA
CASSQGLAGGWSGELFF	TGTGCCAGCAGTCAAGGACTAGCGGGAGGTTGGTCCGGGGAGCTGTTTTTT	NA	TRBV27	TRBJ2-2	TRBD2
CAWSSGFPREQYF	TGTGCCTGGAGCTCCGGGTTCCCACGCGAGCAGTACTTC	NA	TRBV30	TRBJ2-7	NA
CASSSQGPYGYTF	TGTGCCAGCAGCTCACAGGGGCCCTATGGCTACACCTTC	few	TRBV9	TRBJ1-2	TRBD1
CASSQEGNRRAYEQYF	TGTGCCAGCAGCCAAGAAGGGAACCGGAGGGCCTACGAGCAGTACTTC	NA	TRBV4-2	TRBJ2-7	NA
CASSVRGSGADTQYF	TGTGCCAGCAGCGTGAGAGGGTCAGGGGCGGATACGCAGTATTTT	once	TRBV9	TRBJ2-3	NA
CASSLGDFPYNEQFF	TGCGCCAGCAGCTTAGGGGACTTCCCCTACAATGAGCAGTTCTTC	NA	TRBV5-1	TRBJ2-1	NA